These 10 T cell receptor beta chains came from one sample sequenced in a study of blood T cell repertoires in COVID-19. Libraries were prepared by immunoSEQ multiplex PCR; TCRdb keeps only in-frame clonotypes and omits some of them. This table holds approximately 280,000 clones, roughly 89% found once. The specimen was PBMCs or T cells enriched from blood (not recorded which). These receptors all come from a young woman with acute COVID-19.

The rearrangement links TRBV4-2 to TRBJ1-5; 9 nucleotides match TRBD1. The V gene's germline CDR1 is LGHNA and CDR2 YNFKEQ. This CDR3 has 16 residues. The trim removed 3 bases at V and 3 bases at J, leaving 6 bases unmatched. The CDR3 nucleotides read TGTGCCAGCAGCCAGGGGACAGGGCCAAACAATCAGCCCCAGCATTTT. Translated, it gives CASSQGTGPNNQPQHF.

V and J are TRBV3-1 (or the pseudogene TRBV3-2) and TRBJ1-1; D gene uncertain. The CDR3 is made up of 15 amino acids. Trimming took off 2 bases at V and 6 bases at J, with 16 bases between the two ends. CDR1 and CDR2 (germline): LGHDT, YNNKEL (reference sequence). Here the CDR3 DNA reads TGTGCCAGCAGCCAACGGAGAGGGTTGGGGTCTGAAGCTTTCTTT. Translation gives CASSQRRGLGSEAFF.

The V gene is TRBV24-1, the J gene TRBJ2-5; D is unclear. V gave up 3 bases and J gave up 4 bases, with 17 bases separating them. The CDR3 spans 16 residues. Germline CDR1 KGHDR, CDR2 SFDVKD. CDR3 coding DNA: TGTGCCACCAGTGATCCCCTTCGCGCGCGCGGAGAGACCCAGTACTTC. Amino acids: CATSDPLRARGETQYF.

The rearrangement uses TRBV5-1 and TRBJ2-5; 8 positions agree with TRBD1. J gave up 5 bases and V 5 bases, and 14 bases lay outside the gene matches. In germline, CDR1 is SGHRS, CDR2 YFSETQ. The CDR3 has 16 amino acids. CDR3 sequence: CASSPGQGQAWETQYF. In nucleotides, the CDR3 is TGCGCCAGCAGTCCCGGACAGGGACAGGCATGGGAGACCCAGTACTTC. The full variable domain, rest sourced from reference TRBV5-1 and TRBJ2-5, is KAGVTQTPRYLIKTRGQQVTLSCSPISGHRSVSWYQQTPGQGLQFLFEYFSETQRNKGNFPGRFSGRQFSNSRSEMNVSTLELGDSALYLCASSPGQGQAWETQYFGPGTRLLVL.

The V and J genes are TRBV7-8 and TRBJ1-1; 7 positions match TRBD1. This CDR3 is built from 14 residues. The germline CDR1 and CDR2 sequences are SGHVS and FQNEAQ. V gave up 6 bases and J gave up 4 bases; unmatched junction bases: 8. CDR3 loop: CASSSDRHLTEAFF. The CDR3 region has the DNA TGTGCCAGCAGTTCGGACAGGCATCTCACTGAAGCTTTCTTT.

The chain employs TRBV10-1 and TRBJ2-2; the D gene is possibly TRBD1 (6 bases). Trimming stripped 5 bases from V and 0 bases from J, with 10 bases between. This CDR3 has 15 residues. Looked up from germline, CDR1 is WNHNN and CDR2 is SYGVQD (reference sequence). The CDR3 DNA is TGCGCCAGCAGTCTGACAGGCCCGAACACCGGGGAGCTGTTTTTT. Translating it yields CASSLTGPNTGELFF.

As concerns this clone: Possible read error: a much larger clone is one base away. The rearrangement joins TRBV11-2 to TRBJ2-1; weak D call: TRBD2 (5 bases). The CDR3 contains 13 residues. Germline V lookup: CDR1 SGHAT, CDR2 FQNNGV. V shed 6 bases and J shed 0 bases, with 6 bases lying between them. Written as DNA, the CDR3 is TGTGCCAGCAGGGGGAGCTCCTACAATGAGCAGTTCTTC. Protein product: CASRGSSYNEQFF.

Comment on this clone: The junction differs from germline at one of its ends, possibly a read error. This chain joins TRBV7-7 and TRBJ2-1; maybe TRBD2 (6 bases). From germline, CDR1 is SSHAT and CDR2 FNYEAQ (reference sequence). The CDR3 extends over 15 amino acids. This CDR3 is CASSRGGQSYNEQFF. The CDR3 nucleotides are TGTGCTAGCAGCCGCGGAGGGCAATCCTACAATGAGCAGTTCTTC.

The rearrangement uses TRBV5-5 and TRBJ2-5, with D perhaps TRBD2 (5 bases). From germline, CDR1 is SGHKS and CDR2 YYEKEE (reference sequence). The CDR3 is made up of 16 amino acids. V lost 0 bases, J lost 7 bases, and 19 bases lay in between. The CDR3 region is CASSLAVALTSRTQYF. The CDR3 DNA reads as TGTGCCAGCAGCTTGGCCGTAGCGCTCACATCTAGGACCCAGTACTTC.

This clone was seen a few times. This chain links TRBV19 with TRBJ1-2; D ambiguous. Germline CDR1 and CDR2: LNHDA and SQIVND (reference sequence). Trimming left V 3 bases short and J 6 bases short, with 11 bases between. The CDR3 is 13 residues long. The CDR3 reads CASSIALTDGYTF. CDR3 nucleotides: TGTGCCAGTAGTATCGCTTTAACAGATGGCTACACCTTC.